Below, 29 T cell receptor beta chains from the same sample are listed, as sequenced in a study of PD-L1 blockade in urothelial cancer. Using immunoSEQ multiplex PCR, the repertoire was profiled, and TCRdb retains in-frame clones only, with some absent. The sample contains roughly 100,000 clones, approximately 85% of which appear only once. The sequenced sample was PBMCs, obtained around atezolizumab (anti-PD-L1) treatment. All receptors come from a man aged 45-60 years with urothelial cancer.

A note on this clone: Other DNA sequences within the sample encode an identical CDR3. As DNA, the CDR3 is TGTGCCAGCTCACCGGGACAGAACACTGAAGCTTTCTTT. Amino acid sequence: CASSPGQNTEAFF. The genes are TRBV18 and TRBJ1-1; TRBD1 might be the D (6 bases). The CDR3 totals 13 residues. The germline V and J ends were trimmed by 3 bases and 1 base, with 6 bases remaining between them. The V gene's germline CDR1 is KGHSH and CDR2 LQKENI.

This chain connects TRBV27 to TRBJ1-5, with D possibly matching TRBD1 (6 bases). This CDR3 spans 14 amino acids. V lost 5 bases and J 3 bases, leaving 11 bases between the germline ends. Germline V CDR1 and CDR2: MNHEY, SMNVEV (reference sequence). CDR3 protein: CASSKGGYNQPQHF. The CDR3 coding sequence is TGTGCCAGCAGTAAAGGGGGTTACAATCAGCCCCAGCATTTT.

The chain is built from TRBV6-1 and TRBJ2-5, with D possibly being TRBD2 (7 bases). The CDR3 loop spans 19 amino acids. V lost 2 bases to trimming and J lost 4 bases, with 26 bases between them. In germline, CDR1 is MNHNS, CDR2 SASEGT. CDR3: CASSETESGAGERRETQYF. CDR3 bases: TGTGCCAGCAGTGAAACGGAGTCGGGGGCGGGAGAACGTCGAGAGACCCAGTACTTC.

This clone appeared many times. The chain employs TRBV14 and TRBJ2-2, with 13 bases aligning to TRBD2. The CDR3 is made up of 17 amino acids. The J segment lost 5 bases and the V segment lost 2 bases, leaving 5 bases of the junction unmatched. CDR1 is SGHDN and CDR2 is FVKESK in the germline V gene. The CDR3, as DNA: TGTGCCAGCAGCCAATGGACTAGCGGGAGTTGGACCGGGGAGCTGTTTTTT. It translates to CASSQWTSGSWTGELFF.

J is TRBJ1-2 and V is TRBV27; a weak D match, TRBD1 (6 bases). Germline CDR1 and CDR2: MNHEY and SMNVEV (reference sequence). V lost 5 bases to trimming and J lost 4 bases, with 11 bases between them. The length of the CDR3 is 13 residues. This CDR3 is CASSVRGPYGYTF. The CDR3 DNA sequence: TGTGCCAGCAGTGTCAGGGGCCCCTATGGCTACACCTTC.

This chain links TRBV9 with TRBJ2-1; D not certain. The CDR3 sequence is 15 residues long. CDR1 is SGDLS and CDR2 is YYNGEE in the germline V gene. V lost 0 bases and J 5 bases, leaving 12 bases between the germline ends. Written as DNA, the CDR3 is TGTGCCAGCAGCGTAGAGCCCAGACGGGACAATGAGCAGTTCTTC. Amino acid sequence: CASSVEPRRDNEQFF.

CDR3 nucleotide sequence: TGTGCCAGCAGTCCGGGACAGACTTACAATGAGCAGTTCTTC. Translated, it gives CASSPGQTYNEQFF. The chain couples TRBV2 to TRBJ2-1, with 7 nucleotides matching TRBD1. Germline CDR1 SNHLY, CDR2 FYNNEI. V lost 5 bases to trimming and J lost 4 bases; unmatched junction nucleotides: 5. The CDR3 extends over 14 amino acids.

This chain uses TRBV6-1 with TRBJ2-7, with 8 bases matching TRBD1. Germline values: CDR1 MNHNS, CDR2 SASEGT. The CDR3 sequence is 15 residues long. The V and J ends lost 6 bases and 4 bases, in that order; junction bases with no gene match: 11. CDR3 nucleotides: TGTGCCAGCAGGACCCCGACAGGGGCTTTTTACGAGCAGTACTTC. Amino acids: CASRTPTGAFYEQYF.

The gene calls are TRBV30 and TRBJ1-4, with D perhaps TRBD1 (5 bases). Trimming removed 2 bases at V and 7 bases at J, with 14 bases between. CDR3 length equals 14 residues. Germline lookup yields CDR1 GTSNPN and CDR2 SVGIG (reference sequence). CDR3 loop: CAWSWGLTGEKLFF. The CDR3 DNA sequence: TGTGCCTGGAGTTGGGGCTTGACGGGTGAAAAACTGTTTTTT.

This rearrangement joins TRBV2 to TRBJ2-7, with TRBD2 as a possible D gene (6 bases). The CDR3 consists of 14 residues. The germline V gene has CDR1 SNHLY and CDR2 FYNNEI. V lost 7 bases to trimming and J lost 7 bases, with 20 bases between them. The CDR3 spells CASNLGTGKWEQYF. In DNA form, the CDR3 reads TGTGCCAGCAACCTGGGGACTGGAAAGTGGGAGCAGTACTTC.

The J gene is TRBJ2-1, the V gene TRBV11-1; 13 bases map to TRBD2. J gave up 8 bases and V 6 bases, and 7 bases lay outside the gene matches. CDR3 length equals 15 residues. Looked up from germline, CDR1 is SGHAT and CDR2 is FQDESV (reference sequence). The CDR3 region is CASRRTSGSAYEQFF. The CDR3 bases are TGTGCCAGCAGACGGACTAGCGGGAGCGCCTATGAGCAGTTCTTC.

This clone was counted a few times. The chain employs TRBV28 and TRBJ2-3, with 9 bases aligning to TRBD1. Germline values: CDR1 MDHEN, CDR2 SYDVKM. After removal of 9 bases from V and 5 bases from J, the junction contained 6 bases not matched to a gene. This CDR3 has 13 residues. CDR3 coding DNA: TGTGCCAGTTCCGACAGGGGGAAAGATACGCAGTATTTT. As protein: CASSDRGKDTQYF. Filled out from reference TRBV28 and TRBJ2-3, the complete variable domain reads DVKVTQSSRYLVKRTGEKVFLECVQDMDHENMFWYRQDPGLGLRLIYFSYDVKMKEKGDIPEGYSVSREKKERFSLILESASTNQTSMYLCASSDRGKDTQYFGPGTRLTVL.

The chain recombines TRBV27 with TRBJ2-5, with D tentatively TRBD1 (6 bases). Matching the DNA end better, TRBJ2-7 makes the J call doubtful. This CDR3 comprises 13 residues. The germline V gene has CDR1 MNHEY and CDR2 SMNVEV (reference sequence). CDR3 amino acids: CASSLLGGYEQYF. For the CDR3, the DNA is TGTGCCAGCAGTTTATTAGGGGGCTACGAGCAGTACTTC.

The rearrangement joins TRBV5-1 to TRBJ2-7; 11 nucleotides match TRBD2. With 5 bases clipped from V and 0 bases from J, the junction kept 4 bases outside the gene matches. The CDR3 extends over 15 amino acids. CDR1 and CDR2 (germline): SGHRS, YFSETQ. The CDR3 sequence is CASRQTSGTSYEQYF. The DNA of the CDR3 is TGCGCCAGCAGGCAGACTAGCGGGACCTCCTACGAGCAGTACTTC.

This chain joins TRBV6-6 and TRBJ2-7; TRBD1 agrees at 7 bases. This CDR3 has 15 residues. V gave up 4 bases and J gave up 4 bases; unmatched junction bases: 10. Germline V lookup: CDR1 MNHNY, CDR2 SVGAGI (reference sequence). Here the CDR3 reads CASSSYTGVRYEQYF. DNA of the CDR3: TGTGCCAGCAGTTCCTATACAGGGGTGAGATACGAGCAGTACTTC.

CDR3 sequence reads: CASSLLGQNNSPLHF. For the CDR3, the DNA is TGTGCCAGCAGCTTACTAGGACAGAATAATTCACCCCTCCACTTT. The V gene is TRBV7-2, the J gene TRBJ1-6; perhaps TRBD1 as D (6 bases). Per germline, CDR1 SGHTA and CDR2 FQGNSA. Trimming removed 2 bases from V and 5 bases from J, with 10 bases in between. The CDR3 is made up of 15 amino acids.

J is TRBJ1-4 and V is TRBV4-1; D unresolved. Germline loops: CDR1 MGHRA, CDR2 YSYEKL. The CDR3 has 15 residues. V was cut by 4 bases and J by 6 bases, with 15 bases left in between. The DNA for the CDR3 is TGCGCCAGCAGCCCGATGCGCCAGGAGGATGAAAAACTGTTTTTT. This sequence encodes CASSPMRQEDEKLFF.

This clone was detected once. The rearrangement joins TRBV5-1 to TRBJ2-7, with TRBD2 identical over 8 bases. Germline CDR1 reads SGHRS; CDR2 reads YFSETQ. This CDR3 comprises 15 residues. After removal of 4 bases from V and 2 bases from J, the junction contained 8 bases not matched to a gene. CDR3 in DNA: TGCGCCAGCAGCCCCGGAGCGGGAGACCCCTACGAGCAGTACTTC. This gives the protein CASSPGAGDPYEQYF.

The chain employs TRBV7-9 and TRBJ1-2; TRBD1 aligns across 8 bases. The CDR3 is made up of 14 amino acids. CDR1 SEHNR and CDR2 FQNEAQ come from the germline V gene (reference sequence). Trimming took 7 bases from V and 7 from J; bases not matched to a gene: 11. CDR3 sequence: CASKHPGQGAGYTF. The DNA of the CDR3 is TGTGCCAGCAAACATCCCGGTCAGGGGGCTGGCTACACCTTC.

The genes are TRBV18 and TRBJ2-1; no reliable D call. The CDR3 is 13 residues long. In germline, CDR1 is KGHSH, CDR2 LQKENI. V was trimmed by 2 bases and J by 4 bases, leaving 6 bases between them. CDR3 DNA: TGTGCCAGCTCACCAGGCGGATACAATGAGCAGTTCTTC. Translating gives CASSPGGYNEQFF.

The sample holds a few counts of this clone. CDR3 sequence (DNA): TGTGCCAGCAGTGAGGCCCCCCGACAGTCAACTAATGAAAAACTGTTTTTT. Translated: CASSEAPRQSTNEKLFF. V gene TRBV6-1 combines with J gene TRBJ1-4; a possible D gene is TRBD1 (5 bases). CDR1 is MNHNS, CDR2 SASEGT, per germline. The CDR3 totals 17 residues. The V end was cut by 3 bases, the J end by 0 bases, with 14 bases between.

The J gene is TRBJ2-1, the V gene TRBV2; TRBD2 aligns across 11 bases. CDR3 length equals 14 residues. Germline values: CDR1 SNHLY, CDR2 FYNNEI. After removal of 5 bases from V and 10 bases from J, the junction contained 7 bases not matched to a gene. The CDR3 loop reads CASSIGTSGSEQFF. The CDR3 nucleotides are TGTGCCAGCAGTATTGGGACTAGCGGTTCAGAGCAGTTCTTC.

The rearrangement links TRBV14 to TRBJ1-1; D may be TRBD1 (5 bases). This CDR3 contains 15 residues. Germline V CDR1 and CDR2: SGHDN, FVKESK. The V and J ends lost 2 bases and 3 bases respectively, with 13 bases between them. The CDR3 nucleotides read TGTGCCAGCAGCCAAACCCAGGGCCGGGACACTGAAGCTTTCTTT. Its translation: CASSQTQGRDTEAFF.

The chain recombines TRBV11-2 with TRBJ1-2; 9 bases match TRBD1. Germline loops: CDR1 SGHAT, CDR2 FQNNGV. CDR3 length equals 15 residues. V lost 4 bases, J lost 0 bases, and 3 bases stayed unmatched. Written as DNA, the CDR3 is TGTGCCAGCAGCTACGACAGGGGGTCTAACTATGGCTACACCTTC. Its protein product is CASSYDRGSNYGYTF.

This clone occurred once. The J gene is TRBJ2-1, the V gene TRBV5-1, with 13 bases matching TRBD2. CDR3 length equals 16 residues. CDR1 and CDR2 from the germline V gene are SGHRS and YFSETQ. Trimming took 4 bases from V and 4 from J; bases not matched to a gene: 5. CDR3 nucleotides: TGCGCCAGCAGCCCGGGGACTAGCGGGAAATACAATGAGCAGTTCTTC. It yields the protein CASSPGTSGKYNEQFF. The full variable domain, with the rest looked up from reference TRBV5-1 and TRBJ2-1, is KAGVTQTPRYLIKTRGQQVTLSCSPISGHRSVSWYQQTPGQGLQFLFEYFSETQRNKGNFPGRFSGRQFSNSRSEMNVSTLELGDSALYLCASSPGTSGKYNEQFFGPGTRLTVL.

The CDR3 loop is CASSYLREETQYF. For the CDR3, the DNA is TGTGCCAGCAGTTATCTCAGGGAAGAGACCCAGTACTTC. The rearrangement uses TRBV2 and TRBJ2-5, with a possible D match to TRBD1 (5 bases). The ends were cut back, 5 bases at V and 3 bases at J, with 10 bases in the middle. The CDR3 runs to 13 residues. Germline CDR1 and CDR2: SNHLY and FYNNEI.

The V call is TRBV13, the J call TRBJ1-1; D gene ambiguous. V was cut by 4 bases and J by 7 bases, with 19 bases left in between. The CDR3 contains 15 residues. Germline V gene sequence: CDR1 PRHDT, CDR2 FYEKMQ (reference sequence). The CDR3 DNA follows: TGTGCCAGCAGCTCGAGGCGGGTGGCTGATAGTGAAGCTTTCTTT. It is translated as CASSSRRVADSEAFF.

This chain links TRBV28 with TRBJ2-1, with TRBD1 identical over 10 bases. V lost 4 bases to trimming and J lost 8 bases; unmatched junction nucleotides: 11. CDR3 size: 16 residues. Per the germline V gene, CDR1 is MDHEN and CDR2 is SYDVKM. CDR3 nucleotide sequence: TGTGCCAGCAGTTCGGCCGGGACAGGGGCTAGGGATGAGCAGTTCTTC. Its protein product is CASSSAGTGARDEQFF.

The chain links TRBV5-6 to TRBJ2-1; TRBD2 agrees at 9 bases. V was pared by 0 bases and J by 9 bases, with 7 bases of the junction left unmatched. The germline V gene encodes CDR1 SGHDT and CDR2 YYEEEE. CDR3 length equals 15 residues. Here the CDR3 DNA reads TGTGCCAGCAGCTTGGGGGGACTAGCCGGGGCTGAGCAGTTCTTC. It specifies CASSLGGLAGAEQFF.